Following are 23 T cell receptor beta chains from one sample sequenced in a study of early T cells in non-severe SARS-CoV-2 infection. MiXCR, applied by TCRdb to the 5' RACE reads, yields one record per CDR3 protein. The table includes 55,000 to 65,000 distinct CDR3 sequences, approximately 9.3% detected once. The material sequenced was whole blood. The receptors stem from an adult who was a healthcare worker with PCR-confirmed SARS-CoV-2 infection or an uninfected control (not recorded which).

V is TRBV2 and J is TRBJ1-5; D remains ambiguous. The length of the CDR3 is 15 residues. Trimming stripped 3 bases from V and 5 bases from J, with 14 bases between. Germline loops: CDR1 SNHLY, CDR2 FYNNEI. This CDR3 is CASSDVAVGDQPQHF. CDR3 nucleotides: TGTGCCAGCAGTGATGTGGCAGTGGGTGATCAGCCCCAGCATTTT.

This clonotype was seen ten or more times. The V gene is TRBV7-9, the J gene TRBJ2-1; 8 bases are a match to TRBD1. Germline V gene data show CDR1 as SEHNR and CDR2 as FQNEAQ (reference sequence). This CDR3 is 16 amino acids long. Trimming at V came to 11 bases and at J to 5 bases, leaving 17 bases not matched to a gene. The CDR3 DNA is TGTGCCGCTCGACAGGGGCGAACCTTATTAGACAATGAGCAGTTCTTC. Its translation is CAARQGRTLLDNEQFF.

This clonotype has just a few counts. V is TRBV3-1 and J is TRBJ1-6; unclear D gene. V lost 6 bases to trimming and J lost 0 bases, with 3 bases between them. The germline V gene has CDR1 LGHDT and CDR2 YNNKEL (reference sequence). The CDR3 sequence is 13 residues long. DNA for the CDR3: TGTGCCAGCAGAAGCTCCTATAATTCACCCCTCCACTTT. Encoded protein: CASRSSYNSPLHF.

This clonotype was recorded at least ten times. V usage is TRBV5-6 and J usage is TRBJ2-7; D is possibly TRBD2 (5 bases). The germline V gene has CDR1 SGHDT and CDR2 YYEEEE. V shed 9 bases and J shed 1 base, with 20 bases lying between them. This CDR3 is 15 amino acids long. This CDR3 is CATFSAAADSYEQYF. CDR3 in DNA: TGTGCCACTTTTAGCGCAGCGGCCGATTCCTACGAGCAGTACTTC.

V gene TRBV3-1 combines with J gene TRBJ2-5; D perhaps matches TRBD2 (5 bases). The CDR3 runs 15 residues. The germline CDR1 and CDR2 sequences are LGHDT and YNNKEL (reference sequence). Trimming cost V 3 bases and J 5 bases, with 16 bases left between them. The CDR3: CASSHPWRSGETQYF. CDR3 bases: TGTGCCAGCAGCCACCCTTGGCGTTCGGGGGAGACCCAGTACTTC.

The chain couples TRBV6-2 or TRBV6-3 to TRBJ2-7; 10 bases are shared with TRBD2. The CDR3 runs to 15 residues. Per germline, CDR1 MNHEY and CDR2 SVGEGT. J was trimmed by 1 base and V by 0 bases; bases with no gene match: 0. The CDR3 protein is CASSYSTSGSYEQYF. In nucleotides, the CDR3 is TGTGCCAGCAGTTACTCGACTAGCGGGTCCTACGAGCAGTACTTC.

This clonotype was seen a few times. This chain connects TRBV5-4 to TRBJ2-3, with D perhaps being TRBD1 or TRBD2 (5 bases each). Germline V CDR1 and CDR2: SGHNT, YYREEE (reference sequence). This CDR3 spans 16 amino acids. Trimming removed 2 bases at V and 2 bases at J, with 15 bases between. The DNA for the CDR3 is TGTGCCAGCAGCTTTGCGGGCCCCAGGGACACAGATACGCAGTATTTT. Translated, it gives CASSFAGPRDTDTQYF.

This clonotype was found many times. The chain links TRBV5-1 to TRBJ1-1; the D gene is possibly TRBD1 (5 bases). Germline CDR1 is SGHRS and CDR2 is YFSETQ. Trimming stripped 3 bases from V and 1 base from J, with 10 bases between. The CDR3 has 14 residues. CDR3 region: CASSWGTENTEAFF. CDR3 nucleotide sequence: TGCGCCAGCAGCTGGGGGACGGAGAACACTGAAGCTTTCTTT.

The J gene is TRBJ2-1, the V gene TRBV27; D is undetermined. The CDR3 sequence is 15 residues long. V was shortened by 1 base and J by 6 bases, with 13 bases between the two germline ends. The germline V gene has CDR1 MNHEY and CDR2 SMNVEV (reference sequence). This chain's CDR3 is CASSLWQTYRNEQFF. The CDR3 bases are TGTGCCAGCAGTTTATGGCAGACCTATCGCAATGAGCAGTTCTTC.

This clonotype was seen many times. The chain couples TRBV11-2 to TRBJ1-5; D perhaps matches TRBD1 (5 bases). The CDR3 is 16 amino acids. V was shortened by 5 bases and J by 1 base, with 15 bases between the two germline ends. Germline loops: CDR1 SGHAT, CDR2 FQNNGV. The CDR3 protein is CASSRGGGESNQPQHF. CDR3 DNA: TGTGCCAGCAGCCGGGGCGGGGGAGAGAGCAATCAGCCCCAGCATTTT.

This clonotype was seen at least ten times. The chain carries TRBV7-2 and TRBJ1-4; D is possibly TRBD1 (5 bases). The CDR3 runs 11 residues. In germline, CDR1 is SGHTA, CDR2 FQGNSA. Trimming removed 5 bases at V and 11 bases at J, with 9 bases between. This CDR3 reads CASSIRDKLFF. CDR3 nucleotide sequence: TGTGCCAGCAGCATCAGGGATAAACTGTTTTTT.

Remarks on this clonotype: A much more abundant neighbour one base away suggests this may be a read error. The chain is built from TRBV2 and TRBJ2-7; TRBD2 aligns across 8 bases. This CDR3 is 15 amino acids long. The germline gives CDR1 SNHLY, CDR2 FYNNEI. The CDR3, as DNA: TGTGCCACCAGTGAAGCTATGGCGGGAGGCGCTGCGCAGTACTTC. This translates into CATSEAMAGGAAQYF.

This clonotype occurred a few times. The chain links TRBV2 to TRBJ1-5; D is possibly TRBD1 (5 bases). This CDR3 contains 14 residues. Trimming removed 6 bases from V and 4 bases from J, with 13 bases in between. Germline V gene sequence: CDR1 SNHLY, CDR2 FYNNEI. CDR3 coding DNA: TGTGCCAGCAGGTCCGACAGTTGGAATCAGCCCCAGCATTTT. Its translation is CASRSDSWNQPQHF.

This clonotype was observed many times. This chain uses TRBV5-6 with TRBJ2-1; D is undetermined. Deletions cut 3 bases from V and 0 bases from J, with 10 bases between. This CDR3 comprises 15 residues. Germline CDR1 and CDR2: SGHDT and YYEEEE. For the CDR3, the DNA is TGTGCCAGCAGCTACGGTTCGAGCTCCTACAATGAGCAGTTCTTC. Its protein product is CASSYGSSSYNEQFF. The whole variable domain, filled in from reference TRBV5-6 and TRBJ2-1, reads DAGVTQSPTHLIKTRGQQVTLRCSPKSGHDTVSWYQQALGQGPQFIFQYYEEEERQRGNFPDRFSGHQFPNYSSELNVNALLLGDSALYLCASSYGSSSYNEQFFGPGTRLTVL.

The table lists this clonotype with many counts. The V and J genes are TRBV2 and TRBJ1-6; perhaps TRBD1 as D (5 bases). Per germline, CDR1 SNHLY and CDR2 FYNNEI. CDR3 length: 19 amino acids. Trimming took off 5 bases at V and 0 bases at J, with 20 bases between the two ends. CDR3 coding DNA: TGTGCCAGCAGTTGGAGTTTGGGGACCCCAAGCTCCTATAATTCACCCCTCCACTTT. This sequence encodes CASSWSLGTPSSYNSPLHF.

This clonotype was detected ten times or more. This chain links TRBV27 with TRBJ1-1; tentative D call: TRBD1 (5 bases). Germline V CDR1 and CDR2: MNHEY, SMNVEV (reference sequence). There are 14 residues in the CDR3. Trimming cost V 4 bases and J 1 base, with 10 bases left between them. The CDR3 is CASSWGEGNTEAFF. In nucleotides, the CDR3 is TGTGCCAGCAGTTGGGGGGAGGGGAACACTGAAGCTTTCTTT.

The chain employs TRBV19 and TRBJ2-1, with D perhaps TRBD2 (5 bases). Germline V gene data show CDR1 as LNHDA and CDR2 as SQIVND (reference sequence). V was pared by 5 bases and J by 3 bases, with 11 bases between. The CDR3 spans 14 residues. For the CDR3, the DNA is TGTGCCAGTAGTCGGGGAGCTTACTACAATGAGCAGTTCTTC. This encodes CASSRGAYYNEQFF. Filled out from reference TRBV19 and TRBJ2-1, the complete variable domain reads DGGITQSPKYLFRKEGQNVTLSCEQNLNHDAMYWYRQDPGQGLRLIYYSQIVNDFQKGDIAEGYSVSREKKESFPLTVTSAQKNPTAFYLCASSRGAYYNEQFFGPGTRLTVL.

This clonotype occurred a few times. J is TRBJ1-6 and V is TRBV20-1; possibly TRBD1 for D (6 bases). The V gene's germline CDR1 is DFQATT and CDR2 SNEGSKA (reference sequence). The CDR3 runs 16 residues. The V end lost 1 base, the J end lost 2 bases, and 12 bases lay between the germline ends. The CDR3 sequence is CSARVRRTAYNSPLHF. CDR3 in DNA: TGCAGTGCTAGAGTGAGAAGGACAGCCTATAATTCACCCCTCCACTTT.

The rearrangement joins TRBV5-1 to TRBJ2-3; D is tentatively TRBD1 or TRBD2 (6 bases each). The CDR3 sequence is 16 residues long. Germline V gene data show CDR1 as SGHRS and CDR2 as YFSETQ. V lost 4 bases to trimming and J lost 2 bases, with 17 bases between them. The CDR3 loop reads CASSPRQGTDTDTQYF. CDR3 in DNA: TGCGCCAGCAGCCCAAGGCAGGGGACTGACACAGATACGCAGTATTTT. Filled out from reference TRBV5-1 and TRBJ2-3, the complete variable domain reads KAGVTQTPRYLIKTRGQQVTLSCSPISGHRSVSWYQQTPGQGLQFLFEYFSETQRNKGNFPGRFSGRQFSNSRSEMNVSTLELGDSALYLCASSPRQGTDTDTQYFGPGTRLTVL.

This clonotype has only a few counts. The chain couples TRBV21-1 to TRBJ1-2. TRBV21-1 constitutes a pseudogene. The CDR3 sequence is 12 residues long. The CDR3 DNA is TGTGCCAGCAGCAACAGACCTATGGGCTACACCTTC. Amino acid sequence: CASSNRPMGYTF.

The count of this clonotype is one. DNA of the CDR3: TGTGCCAGCAGTTACTGGGGAGCCGGTTACGAGCAGTACTTC. As protein: CASSYWGAGYEQYF. This chain uses TRBV6-6 with TRBJ2-7; perhaps TRBD2 as D (5 bases). Germline values: CDR1 MNHNY, CDR2 SVGAGI (reference sequence). The germline V and J ends were trimmed by 1 base and 4 bases, with 11 bases remaining between them. The CDR3 contains 14 residues.

This sequence joins TRBV5-4 and TRBJ2-3; tentative D call: TRBD1 (6 bases). The CDR3 sequence is 15 residues long. The V and J ends lost 3 bases and 4 bases respectively, with 15 bases between them. Per the germline V gene, CDR1 is SGHNT and CDR2 is YYREEE (reference sequence). For the CDR3, the DNA is TGTGCCAGCAGCTCGCAGGGGAAAAGGGCAGATACGCAGTATTTT. It codes for CASSSQGKRADTQYF.

This clonotype was seen many times. This chain connects TRBV7-2 to TRBJ2-5, with D maybe TRBD2 (5 bases). V gave up 5 bases and J gave up 4 bases, with 8 bases separating them. CDR3 length: 12 residues. CDR1 and CDR2 (germline): SGHTA, FQGNSA. The CDR3 coding sequence is TGTGCCAGCAGCCGGGAACGAGAGACCCAGTACTTC. Protein: CASSRERETQYF.